A selection of T cell receptor beta chains follows, all from one sample in a study of CD8 T cells in Susac syndrome. TCRdb itself ran the immunoSEQ multiplex PCR reads through MiXCR, one entry per CDR3 protein. The sample contains under 200,000 distinct CDR3 sequences, over 75% of which appear only once. Sequencing used CD4+ T cells from PBMCs. The receptors were sampled from a human donor with Susac syndrome. Each CDR3 is given without its conserved first and last residue.

v_call	j_call	cdr3_aa
TRBV7-9	TRBJ2-4	ASSLRVGNIQY
TRBV5-4	TRBJ2-7	ASSLIQGAPYEQY
TRBV9	TRBJ2-5	ASSPRKEETQY
TRBV7-9	TRBJ2-5	ASSPGGKMETQY
TRBV4-1	TRBJ2-1	ASSYRAGGGLNEQF
TRBV20-1	TRBJ2-1	SARPSGNLPF
TRBV4-2	TRBJ1-2	ASSQDLKTRGSYGYT
TRBV15	TRBJ1-2	ATSRDWGRYGYT
TRBV2	TRBJ1-3	ASSRTDSGNTIY
TRBV5-5	TRBJ2-5	ASSRTHPAQETQY
TRBV6-1	TRBJ2-7	ASSELDRGYEGEQY
TRBV5-1	TRBJ2-2	ASSTPDMGELF
TRBV9	TRBJ2-3	ASSVISGFTDTQY
TRBV4-1	TRBJ2-3	ASSQVGLAGMAAQY
TRBV21-1	TRBJ2-2	ASSIPRDRAPGELF
TRBV3-1	TRBJ2-7	ASSQSISSYEQY
TRBV20-1	TRBJ1-2	SASTTGGASGYT
TRBV12-3/TRBV12-4	TRBJ2-3	ASTQLASTDTQY
TRBV19	TRBJ2-1	ASSIQQGINEQF
TRBV7-9	TRBJ1-1	ASSFGGFGVEAF
TRBV7-2	TRBJ2-5	ASSETSGGAGETQY
TRBV30	TRBJ2-5	AWASGGRKETQY
TRBV27	TRBJ1-5	ASSSGQGRNQPQH
TRBV5-4	TRBJ2-5	ASSSGLAEETQY
TRBV4-1	TRBJ2-7	ASSPPGGSTSQY
TRBV20-1	TRBJ1-4	SANTGTGGEKLF
TRBV6-5	TRBJ1-2	ASSYRTGSGAAYGYT
TRBV7-3	TRBJ2-5	ASSQLHLETQY
TRBV3-1	TRBJ2-7	ASSQGQDSYEQY
TRBV7-9	TRBJ1-4	ASSLGVDNEKLF
TRBV3-1	TRBJ2-6	ASSPGSGANVLT
TRBV24-1	TRBJ2-7	ATSDRGAPSHEQY
TRBV5-6	TRBJ2-2	ASSLWWTGNTGELF
TRBV6-5	TRBJ1-6	ASSRGTAGNSPLH
TRBV5-4	TRBJ2-5	ASSLNQGGEETQY
TRBV18	TRBJ2-5	ASSSLGGETQY
TRBV10-3	TRBJ1-6	AIGGSGRDNSPLH
TRBV7-9	TRBJ2-7	ASSLWGGTGPKIEQY
TRBV20-1	TRBJ1-1	SAAEGGKNTEAF
TRBV2	TRBJ1-6	ASSPEGAWGSPLH
TRBV28	TRBJ2-7	ASSLAQGADEQY
TRBV12-3/TRBV12-4	TRBJ1-6	ASGGPGRNSPLH
TRBV12-3/TRBV12-4	TRBJ2-1	ATRPLAGMSSYNEQF
TRBV20-1	TRBJ2-7	SARDLAGHSFYEQY
TRBV19	TRBJ2-7	ASSLAASGTYEQY
TRBV20-1	TRBJ1-5	SAREGGVNQPQH
TRBV28	TRBJ2-5	ASSLSGAGGETQY
TRBV20-1	TRBJ2-1	SARAYRTDNEQF
TRBV7-6	TRBJ2-3	ASSTGTSPDTQY
TRBV12-3/TRBV12-4	TRBJ1-5	ASSFLRDQPQH
TRBV10-1	TRBJ2-3	ASKDGNTDTQY
TRBV6-5	TRBJ1-2	ASSYTGVGMSYGYT